This T cell receptor beta chain was captured in a study of blood T cell repertoires in COVID-19. Overall study context: Acute and convalescent COVID-19 specimens originated in the United States, Italy and Spain. Sample material is recorded as cDNA or gDNA derived from T cells, B-cell-depleted T cells, or PBMCs.

Looked up from germline, CDR1 is MNHEY and CDR2 is SVGEGT. The CDR3 consists of 14 residues. V dropped 2 bases and J dropped 4; count of bases not matched to a gene: 4. In the authors' workflow: Amplified reference gene primers provided the basis for estimating nucleated cell counts. Method: immunoSEQ multiplex PCR; TCRdb's copy keeps in-frame clones and lacks some. V, J and clone size derive from that table, while D and trimming were established from the DNA sequence. This table has a few hundred thousand clones, approximately 86% appearing once. This chain uses TRBV6-2 or TRBV6-3 with TRBJ2-7; 8 bases map to TRBD2. The origin of this receptor is a woman younger than 30 with acute or convalescent COVID-19. Sample: peripheral blood. This CDR3 is CASSYAGGSYEQYF. The CDR3 DNA is TGTGCCAGCAGTTACGCGGGGGGCTCGTACGAGCAGTACTTC.